The rows below give T cell receptor beta chains drawn from one sample of a study of cytomegalovirus exposure and HLA in healthy donors. Using immunoSEQ multiplex PCR, the repertoire was profiled, and TCRdb retains in-frame clones only, with some absent. The sample holds 170,000 or so clones, roughly 75% seen once. The sequenced sample consisted of PBMCs. All receptors derive from a woman in her forties or fifties in good health and CMV-seropositive. Each CDR3 is given with its conserved first and last residue. The order of the fields is J gene, CDR3 length, V gene, CDR3 protein.

J: TRBJ2-7
length: 15
V: TRBV7-2
CDR3: CASSLYWDRDYEQYF

J: TRBJ1-4
length: 15
V: TRBV28
CDR3: CASTSMGGAREKLFF

J: TRBJ2-7
length: 13
V: TRBV7-7
CDR3: CASSLDRQYEQYF

J: TRBJ2-1
length: 11
V: TRBV29-1
CDR3: CSVGGDHEQFF

J: TRBJ1-3
length: 13
V: TRBV7-7
CDR3: CASSPTGENTIYF

J: TRBJ1-3
length: 16
V: TRBV7-2
CDR3: CASSLRRPLEGGTIYF

J: TRBJ1-1
length: 12
V: TRBV29-1
CDR3: CSVLQGNTEAFF

J: TRBJ1-1
length: 13
V: TRBV6-1
CDR3: CASSGGPTGEPFF

J: TRBJ2-2
length: 15
V: TRBV7-7
CDR3: CASSRDREGTGELFF

J: TRBJ1-2
length: 16
V: TRBV7-2
CDR3: CASSLQSGATAYGYTF

J: TRBJ2-5
length: 15
V: TRBV4-3
CDR3: CASSQALVDQETQYF

J: .
length: 15
V: TRBV10-3
CDR3: CAISPGQTSSYEQYF

J: TRBJ1-3
length: 13
V: TRBV18
CDR3: CASSPSGYNTIYF

J: TRBJ1-1
length: 14
V: TRBV5-1
CDR3: CASSQDRGNTEAFF

J: TRBJ1-2
length: 16
V: TRBV11-2
CDR3: CASSFIPGQGYYGYTF

J: TRBJ2-7
length: 13
V: TRBV7-9
CDR3: CASSLPQGHEQYF

J: TRBJ1-1
length: 15
V: TRBV9
CDR3: CASSVSPTGEGEAFF

J: TRBJ2-5
length: 17
V: TRBV18
CDR3: CASSPPLAGPKGETQYF

J: TRBJ2-2
length: 14
V: TRBV5-1
CDR3: CASSFQGETGELFF

J: TRBJ1-1
length: 16
V: TRBV14
CDR3: CASRPIDREASTEAFF